The present T cell receptor (beta chain) was sequenced within a study of T cell repertoires in cytomegalovirus infection. Looking at the study overall: CMV infection together with matching HLA type was indicated by public TCR beta signatures.

About this clonotype itself: No antigen is known for it.

Study results and limitations: The cumulative frequency of public TCR beta families identified carriers of CMV plus the relevant HLA. Predominance within the ex vivo response was attributable to HLA-C-restricted CMV-specific TCR beta clonotypes.

Germline V CDR1 and CDR2: SNHLY, FYNNEI. V lost 0 bases, J lost 2 bases, and 8 bases lay in between. This CDR3 has 15 residues. TCRdb re-derived calls from the reads in MiXCR, one entry per CDR3 protein. The sample lists 500,000 to 600,000 distinct CDR3 sequences; more than 15% were seen once. This TCR was recovered from a human donor in good health (CMV status not recorded). Some clones in this sample may be carry-over from other donors' samples. The sample taken for sequencing was CD8+ T cells from PBMCs. The rearrangement uses TRBV2 and TRBJ2-1; TRBD2 is a possible D gene (6 bases). The CDR3 sequence: CASSEAWGAYNEQFF. In DNA, the CDR3 is TGTGCCAGCAGTGAAGCATGGGGGGCCTACAATGAGCAGTTCTTC.